These T cell receptor beta chains were read from a single sample in a study of blood T cells in healthy people across ages. One entry per CDR3 protein results from TCRdb running MiXCR on the 5' RACE reads. Of roughly 800,000 distinct CDR3 sequences in the sample, just under 25% were seen once. A further study also used this sample, focusing on T cells of mothers and their children.

Sequenced material: blood. These receptor sequences come from a boy between 10 and 17 years old in good health. CDR3s include the opening cysteine and the closing phenylalanine or tryptophan. D genes are given only for firm matches. The listing skips clone size in some rows; elsewhere it reads once, few, many or a size class.

d_gene	v_gene	j_gene	abundance	CDR3aa	CDR3nt
.	TRBV20-1	TRBJ1-2	.	CSARRPDGYTF	TGCAGTGCTAGACGGCCGGATGGCTACACCTTC
TRBD1	TRBV6-1	TRBJ1-4	.	CASSNKRQGPNEKLFF	TGTGCCAGCAGTAATAAACGACAGGGACCTAATGAAAAACTGTTTTTT
TRBD2	TRBV4-3	TRBJ2-3	few	CASSQDWASGDTDTQYF	TGCGCCAGCAGCCAAGATTGGGCTAGCGGGGACACAGATACGCAGTATTTT
.	TRBV27	TRBJ2-7	many	CASSLGPSEQYF	TGTGCCAGCAGTTTAGGGCCCAGCGAGCAGTACTTC
TRBD1	TRBV3-1	TRBJ1-2	few	CASSSSDRGFTGYTF	TGTGCCAGCAGTTCTTCTGACAGGGGGTTCACTGGCTACACCTTC
TRBD1	TRBV5-1	TRBJ2-1	.	CASSPQGVTVNEQFF	TGCGCCAGCAGCCCCCAGGGGGTCACCGTCAATGAGCAGTTCTTC
.	TRBV28	TRBJ2-1	.	CASSLLTGKQFF	TGTGCCAGCAGTTTACTCACAGGGAAGCAGTTCTTC
.	TRBV3-1	TRBJ2-6	few	CASSQANSGANVLTF	TGTGCCAGCAGCCAGGCGAACTCTGGGGCCAACGTCCTGACTTTC
TRBD2	TRBV7-2	TRBJ2-5	few	CASSLGTSVGETQYF	TGTGCCAGCAGCTTAGGGACTAGCGTCGGAGAGACCCAGTACTTC
TRBD1	TRBV29-1	TRBJ2-7	.	CSIPGQSYEQYF	TGCAGCATACCGGGACAGAGCTACGAGCAGTACTTC
TRBD2	TRBV15	TRBJ2-7	.	CATSRVGLAGFEQYF	TGTGCCACCAGCAGGGTCGGACTAGCGGGGTTCGAGCAGTACTTC
.	TRBV29-1	TRBJ2-2	few	CSVELTRGHTGELFF	TGCAGCGTTGAACTAACCCGGGGACACACCGGGGAGCTGTTTTTT
.	TRBV5-1	TRBJ2-5	.	CASSSGPLTLQETQYF	TGCGCCAGCAGCTCGGGCCCCCTTACCCTCCAAGAGACCCAGTACTTC
TRBD1	TRBV20-1	TRBJ2-5	.	CSAAGTGVETQYF	TGCAGTGCGGCCGGGACAGGGGTCGAGACCCAGTACTTC
.	TRBV20-1	TRBJ1-6	.	CSARDPHGGDGAPLHF	TGCAGTGCTAGAGATCCCCACGGCGGGGATGGGGCACCCCTCCACTTT
TRBD1	TRBV7-3	TRBJ1-1	.	CASSMTGGGTEAFF	TGTGCCAGCAGCATGACAGGGGGCGGCACTGAAGCTTTCTTT
.	TRBV5-1	TRBJ1-5	.	CASSLPPRNSNQPQHF	TGCGCCAGCAGCTTGCCCCCCAGGAATAGCAATCAGCCCCAGCATTTT
.	TRBV28	TRBJ2-7	few	CASSPRTVAYEQYF	TGTGCCAGCAGTCCGCGGACAGTTGCCTACGAGCAGTACTTC
TRBD1	TRBV29-1	TRBJ1-2	few	CSVDRQGAGGYTF	TGCAGCGTTGATCGGCAGGGGGCAGGAGGCTACACCTTC
TRBD2	TRBV4-3	TRBJ2-3	.	CASSQEAGGRTTIF	TGCGCCAGCAGCCAAGAGGCGGGGGGGCGGACTACTATCTTT
.	TRBV6-6	TRBJ2-7	few	CASSYSEQSYEQYF	TGTGCCAGCAGTTACTCAGAACAGTCCTACGAGCAGTACTTC
.	TRBV5-1	TRBJ2-3	many	CASSLLGASTDTQYF	TGTGCCAGCAGCCTCCTGGGAGCTAGCACAGATACGCAGTATTTT
.	TRBV7-2	TRBJ1-5	few	CASSLAQGRGNQPQHF	TGTGCCAGCAGCCTGGCTCAGGGAAGAGGGAATCAGCCCCAGCATTTT
TRBD1	TRBV2	TRBJ1-4	.	CASRGQGFWHLFF	TGTGCCAGCAGGGGACAGGGATTCTGGCATCTGTTTTTT
TRBD1	TRBV28	TRBJ1-4	few	CASSPGTGVYGEKLFF	TGTGCCAGCAGTCCCGGGACAGGGGTGTATGGTGAAAAACTGTTTTTT
.	TRBV4-1	TRBJ2-3	.	CASSQDGRQYF	TGCGCCAGCAGCCAAGATGGTCGGCAGTATTTT
.	TRBV7-2	TRBJ2-1	.	CASSTDGRYNEQFF	TGTGCTAGCAGCACAGACGGACGCTACAATGAGCAGTTCTTC
.	TRBV7-9	TRBJ1-2	.	CASSLLGGEINYGYTF	TGTGCCAGCAGCTTATTGGGGGGGGAGATTAACTATGGCTACACCTTC
TRBD1	TRBV7-3	TRBJ2-7	once	CASSLFPGGTYEQYF	TGTGCCAGCAGCTTATTCCCAGGGGGCACCTACGAGCAGTACTTC
.	TRBV28	TRBJ1-2	.	CASSFPRGGEYYGYTF	TGTGCCAGCAGTTTTCCAAGAGGAGGGGAGTACTATGGCTACACCTTC
TRBD1	TRBV7-2	TRBJ1-1	.	CASSRTGGVGTEAFF	TGTGCCAGCAGCCGAACAGGGGGCGTGGGCACTGAAGCTTTCTTT
.	TRBV7-3	TRBJ2-7	.	CAGSLMGGGEQYF	TGTGCCGGCAGCTTAATGGGCGGAGGCGAGCAGTACTTC
.	TRBV10-3	TRBJ1-1	.	CAISEVNTEAFF	TGTGCCATCAGTGAAGTGAACACTGAAGCTTTCTTT
.	TRBV29-1	TRBJ2-1	few	CSVSQYNEQFF	TGCAGCGTTTCCCAATACAATGAGCAGTTCTTC
TRBD1	TRBV20-1	TRBJ2-7	.	CSATLGTGPYEQYF	TGCAGTGCTACCCTCGGGACAGGGCCTTACGAGCAGTACTTC
.	TRBV6-2/TRBV6-3	TRBJ1-5	.	CASSYSTRQYSNQPQHF	TGTGCCAGCAGTTACTCGACGAGGCAGTATAGCAATCAGCCCCAGCATTTT
.	TRBV28	TRBJ2-4	few	CASSFRHFLAKNIQYF	TGTGCCAGCAGTTTCAGACATTTCCTAGCCAAAAACATTCAGTACTTC
TRBD1	TRBV25-1	TRBJ1-1	.	CVSSETGANTEAFF	TGTGTCAGCAGTGAAACAGGGGCAAACACTGAAGCTTTCTTT
.	TRBV5-1	TRBJ2-7	.	CASRQQPPTYEQYF	TGCGCCAGCAGACAACAGCCCCCCACCTACGAGCAGTACTTC
TRBD1	TRBV7-9	TRBJ1-1	few	CASSVQGRRTEAFF	TGTGCCAGCAGCGTACAGGGGCGACGAACTGAAGCTTTCTTT
.	TRBV28	TRBJ2-1	few	CASSWGPLRGGNYNEQFF	TGTGCCAGCAGTTGGGGCCCACTTAGGGGGGGGAACTACAATGAGCAGTTCTTC
.	TRBV12-3/TRBV12-4	TRBJ2-3	few	CASSLFASTDTQYF	TGTGCCAGCAGTTTATTTGCCAGCACAGATACGCAGTATTTT
TRBD2	TRBV19	TRBJ2-5	.	CASSIDLNGRETQYF	TGTGCCAGTAGTATAGATCTCAACGGGAGGGAGACCCAGTACTTC
TRBD2	TRBV7-2	TRBJ2-2	.	CASSLGGTSGSSGELFF	TGTGCCAGCAGCTTAGGCGGGACTAGCGGGAGTTCCGGGGAGCTGTTTTTT
TRBD1	TRBV7-9	TRBJ1-1	few	CASSPQGGTEAFF	TGTGCCAGCAGCCCACAGGGGGGGACTGAAGCTTTCTTT
TRBD1	TRBV29-1	TRBJ1-1	.	CSVEQGGTGAFF	TGCAGCGTGGAACAGGGGGGCACTGGAGCTTTCTTT
.	TRBV5-1	TRBJ1-1	few	CASSPPGTAEAFF	TGCGCCAGCAGCCCCCCCGGGACCGCTGAAGCTTTCTTT
.	TRBV7-2	TRBJ1-2	.	CASSLDGLAGRKNGYTF	TGTGCCAGCAGCTTAGATGGTTTGGCGGGTAGAAAAAATGGCTACACCTTC
.	TRBV6-2/TRBV6-3	TRBJ1-1	.	CASARLPPEAFF	TGTGCCAGCGCCCGTTTGCCTCCTGAAGCTTTCTTT
TRBD1	TRBV6-5	TRBJ1-6	.	CASSSQPPRQGSSPLHF	TGTGCCAGCAGTTCCCAACCGCCGAGACAGGGGAGTTCACCCCTCCACTTT